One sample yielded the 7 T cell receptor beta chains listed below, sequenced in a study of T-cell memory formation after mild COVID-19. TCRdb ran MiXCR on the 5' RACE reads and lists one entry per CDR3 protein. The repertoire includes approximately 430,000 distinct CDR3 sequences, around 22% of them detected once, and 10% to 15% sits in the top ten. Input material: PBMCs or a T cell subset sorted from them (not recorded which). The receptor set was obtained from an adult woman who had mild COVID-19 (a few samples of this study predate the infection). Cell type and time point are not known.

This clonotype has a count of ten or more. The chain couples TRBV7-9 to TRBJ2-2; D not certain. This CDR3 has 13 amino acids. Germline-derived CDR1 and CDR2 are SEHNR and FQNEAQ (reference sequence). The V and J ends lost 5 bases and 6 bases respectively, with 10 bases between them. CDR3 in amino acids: CASSPYAAGELFF. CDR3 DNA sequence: TGTGCCAGCAGCCCATACGCCGCCGGGGAGCTGTTTTTT. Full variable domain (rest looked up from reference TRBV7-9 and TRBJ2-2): DTGVSQNPRHKITKRGQNVTFRCDPISEHNRLYWYRQTLGQGPEFLTYFQNEAQLEKSRLLSDRFSAERPKGSFSTLEIQRTEQGDSAMYLCASSPYAAGELFFGEGSRLTVL.

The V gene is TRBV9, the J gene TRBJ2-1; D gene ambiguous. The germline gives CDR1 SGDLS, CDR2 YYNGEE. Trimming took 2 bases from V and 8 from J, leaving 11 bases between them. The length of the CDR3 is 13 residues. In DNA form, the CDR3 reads TGTGCCAGCAGCGTGGGGAACGTCCATGAGCAGTTCTTC. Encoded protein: CASSVGNVHEQFF.

For the CDR3, the DNA is TGTGCCAGCAGTCAACCGGGGAGAGGGATTAATGAGCAGTTCTTC. This encodes CASSQPGRGINEQFF. The gene calls are TRBV12-3 or TRBV12-4 and TRBJ2-1; D is perhaps TRBD2 (5 bases). The CDR3 loop spans 15 amino acids. The V end was cut by 5 bases, the J end by 7 bases, with 18 bases between.

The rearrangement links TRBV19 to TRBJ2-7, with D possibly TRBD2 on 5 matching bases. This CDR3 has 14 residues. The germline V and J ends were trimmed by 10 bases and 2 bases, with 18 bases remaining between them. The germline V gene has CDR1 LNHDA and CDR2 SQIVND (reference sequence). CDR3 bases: TGTGCCACCAGGTCGGGCGAGAGGGCCTACGAGCAGTACTTC. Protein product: CATRSGERAYEQYF.

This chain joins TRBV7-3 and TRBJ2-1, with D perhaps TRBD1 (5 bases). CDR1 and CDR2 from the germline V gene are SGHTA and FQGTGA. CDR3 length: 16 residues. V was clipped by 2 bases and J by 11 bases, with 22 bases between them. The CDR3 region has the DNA TGTGCCAGCAGCTTAGCAGGGTCGGACGGCCCAAATCAGCAGTTCTTC. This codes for CASSLAGSDGPNQQFF.

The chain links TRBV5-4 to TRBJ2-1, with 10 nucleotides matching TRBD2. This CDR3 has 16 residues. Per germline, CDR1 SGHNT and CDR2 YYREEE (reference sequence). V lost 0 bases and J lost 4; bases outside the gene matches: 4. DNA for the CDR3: TGTGCCAGCAGCTTGGCCCCAGCGGGGGGGTACAATGAGCAGTTCTTC. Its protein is CASSLAPAGGYNEQFF.

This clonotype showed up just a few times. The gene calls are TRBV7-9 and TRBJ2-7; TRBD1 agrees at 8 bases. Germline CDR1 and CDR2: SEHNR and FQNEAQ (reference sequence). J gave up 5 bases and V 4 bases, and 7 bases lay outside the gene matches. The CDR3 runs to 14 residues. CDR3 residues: CASSSSGTGHEQYF. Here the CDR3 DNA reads TGTGCCAGCAGCTCCTCCGGGACAGGTCACGAGCAGTACTTC.